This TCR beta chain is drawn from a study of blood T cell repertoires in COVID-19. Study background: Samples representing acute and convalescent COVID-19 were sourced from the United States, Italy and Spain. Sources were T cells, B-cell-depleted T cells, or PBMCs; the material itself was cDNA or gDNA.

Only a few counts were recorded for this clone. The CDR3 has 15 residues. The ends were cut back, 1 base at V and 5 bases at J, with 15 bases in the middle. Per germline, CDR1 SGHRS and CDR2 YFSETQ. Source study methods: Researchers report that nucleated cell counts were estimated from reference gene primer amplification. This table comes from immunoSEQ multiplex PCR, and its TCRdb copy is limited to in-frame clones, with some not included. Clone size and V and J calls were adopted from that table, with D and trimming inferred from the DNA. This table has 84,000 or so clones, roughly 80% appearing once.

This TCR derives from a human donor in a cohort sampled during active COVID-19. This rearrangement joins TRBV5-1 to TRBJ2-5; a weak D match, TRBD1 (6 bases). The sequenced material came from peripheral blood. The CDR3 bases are TGCGCCAGCAGCTTGAGCAGGGGCGCCTGGGAGACCCAGTACTTC. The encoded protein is CASSLSRGAWETQYF.